The subject of this entry is one T cell receptor beta chain. Blood samples, whole and unsorted for T cells, yielded the isolated total RNA. The CDR3 covers 15 residues. CDR1 SGHRS and CDR2 YFSETQ come from the germline V gene. This record belongs to a study of monozygotic twins with inflammatory bowel disease. TCRdb reprocessed the 5' RACE reads and keeps a single row for each CDR3 protein, giving no DNA. The record lists around 410,000 distinct CDR3 sequences, of which the ten most abundant hold 2.4%. The chain couples TRBV5-1 to TRBJ2-1; TCRdb names TRBD1, which stays unverified in the absence of DNA. The receptor was derived from a human donor with ulcerative colitis or Crohn's disease, or a healthy co-twin of an affected twin (not recorded which). Sequencing was done on a sample of blood. The CDR3 sequence: CASSSTGAYTNEQFF. Combining the CDR3 with reference TRBV5-1 and TRBJ2-1 gives the whole variable domain KAGVTQTPRYLIKTRGQQVTLSCSPISGHRSVSWYQQTPGQGLQFLFEYFSETQRNKGNFPGRFSGRQFSNSRSEMNVSTLELGDSALYLCASSSTGAYTNEQFFGPGTRLTVL.